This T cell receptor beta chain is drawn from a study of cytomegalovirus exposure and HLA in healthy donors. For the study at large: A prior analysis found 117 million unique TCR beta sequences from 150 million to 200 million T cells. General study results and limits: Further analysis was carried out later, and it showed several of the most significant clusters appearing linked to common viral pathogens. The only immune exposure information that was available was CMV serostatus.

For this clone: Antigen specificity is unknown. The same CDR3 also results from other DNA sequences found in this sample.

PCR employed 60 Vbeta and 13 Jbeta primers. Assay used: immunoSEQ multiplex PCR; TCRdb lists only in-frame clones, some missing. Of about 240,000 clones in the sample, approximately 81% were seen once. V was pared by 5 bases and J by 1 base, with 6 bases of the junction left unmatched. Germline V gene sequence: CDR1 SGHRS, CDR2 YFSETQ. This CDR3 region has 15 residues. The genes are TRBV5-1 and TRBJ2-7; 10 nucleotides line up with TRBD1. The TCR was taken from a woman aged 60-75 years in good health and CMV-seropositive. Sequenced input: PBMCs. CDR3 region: CASSSQGQGSYEQYF. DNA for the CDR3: TGCGCCAGCAGTTCCCAGGGACAGGGGTCCTACGAGCAGTACTTC. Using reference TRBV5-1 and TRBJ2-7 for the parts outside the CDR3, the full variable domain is KAGVTQTPRYLIKTRGQQVTLSCSPISGHRSVSWYQQTPGQGLQFLFEYFSETQRNKGNFPGRFSGRQFSNSRSEMNVSTLELGDSALYLCASSSQGQGSYEQYFGPGTRLTVT.